One sample yielded the 23 T cell receptor beta chains listed below, sequenced in a study of low-dose radiotherapy and immunotherapy resistance in tumors. Specified time point: after trial treatment. The treatment: LDRT plus nivolumab, ipilimumab, low-dose cyclophosphamide and aspirin (RACIN trial). cDNA synthesis used a TRAV/TRBV-specific primer set for both chains. TCRs underwent 20 PCR cycles of amplification with a constant-region primer and V-primer adapter. Each CDR3 protein gets one entry after TCRdb re-called the reads with MiXCR. This sample has under 95,000 distinct CDR3 sequences, with 15% to 20% found just once. The sequencing here drew on PBMCs, taken after low-dose radiotherapy plus immunotherapy. These receptors were collected from a male donor with prostate cancer.

Ten or more counts support this clonotype. This chain joins TRBV30 and TRBJ2-1, with D unclear. The CDR3 length is 15 residues. V was cut by 4 bases and J by 4 bases, with 17 bases left in between. Germline loops: CDR1 GTSNPN, CDR2 SVGIG (reference sequence). The CDR3 loop is CAWINPQYHYNEQFF. CDR3 nucleotide sequence: TGTGCCTGGATTAATCCCCAATACCATTACAATGAGCAGTTCTTC.

V usage is TRBV6-5 and J usage is TRBJ2-7; D possibly corresponds to TRBD2 (5 bases). The CDR3 spans 13 residues. V lost 7 bases to trimming and J lost 2 bases, with 12 bases between them. From germline, CDR1 is MNHEY and CDR2 SVGAGI. Written as DNA, the CDR3 is TGTGCCAGCACCCAACCCGGGACCTACGAGCAGTACTTC. It specifies CASTQPGTYEQYF.

This clonotype was seen repeatedly, ten times or more. The V gene is TRBV11-1, the J gene TRBJ2-7; no clear D gene. V was clipped by 4 bases and J by 3 bases, with 7 bases between them. Germline V gives CDR1 SGHAT, CDR2 FQDESV (reference sequence). There are 12 residues in the CDR3. The CDR3 region has the DNA TGTGCCAGCAGCTCCGACGGCTACGAGCAGTACTTC. Its protein product is CASSSDGYEQYF.

This clonotype was counted many times. This chain joins TRBV4-3 and TRBJ1-2; D is unclear. Germline CDR1 is LGHNA and CDR2 is YSLEER. Trimming left V 3 bases short and J 0 bases short, with 14 bases between. The CDR3 sequence is 16 residues long. CDR3 bases: TGCGCCAGCAGCCAGTCGGTCCGGGCAGCTAACTATGGCTACACCTTC. Residues: CASSQSVRAANYGYTF.

This clonotype appeared many times. V is TRBV7-3 and J is TRBJ2-3; tentatively, D is TRBD1 (5 bases). Trimming left V 5 bases short and J 4 bases short, with 13 bases between. This CDR3 region has 14 residues. The V gene's germline CDR1 is SGHTA and CDR2 FQGTGA. This CDR3 reads CASSPWGIADTQYF. For the CDR3, the DNA is TGTGCCAGCAGCCCGTGGGGCATAGCAGATACGCAGTATTTT.

At least ten counts were recorded for this clonotype. The chain uses TRBV3-1 and TRBJ1-2; 11 bases align to TRBD1. Germline V lookup: CDR1 LGHDT, CDR2 YNNKEL (reference sequence). Trimming at V came to 4 bases and at J to 5 bases, leaving 6 bases not matched to a gene. This CDR3 contains 15 residues. The CDR3 nucleotides are TGTGCCAGCAGCCCCTGGACAGGGGGCGGATATGGCTACACCTTC. Translated, it gives CASSPWTGGGYGYTF.

This clonotype was found many times. The rearrangement links TRBV7-3 to TRBJ2-6; TRBD2 matches 8 bases. Germline V gene lookup returns CDR1 SGHTA and CDR2 FQGTGA. Trimming at V came to 7 bases and at J to 2 bases, leaving 4 bases not matched to a gene. The CDR3 covers 15 residues. The CDR3 DNA reads as TGTGCCAGCACCTCCGGGGGGGCTGGGGCCAACGTCCTGACTTTC. Residues: CASTSGGAGANVLTF. Full variable domain (outside the CDR3, taken from reference TRBV7-3 and TRBJ2-6): GAGVSQTPSNKVTEKGKYVELRCDPISGHTALYWYRQSLGQGPEFLIYFQGTGAADDSGLPNDRFFAVRPEGSVSTLKIQRTERGDSAVYLCASTSGGAGANVLTFGAGSRLTVL.

At least ten counts were recorded for this clonotype. The chain uses TRBV3-1 and TRBJ2-7; 9 positions agree with TRBD2. The CDR3 loop spans 14 amino acids. V dropped 4 bases and J dropped 6; count of bases not matched to a gene: 7. From germline, CDR1 is LGHDT and CDR2 YNNKEL (reference sequence). CDR3 sequence reads: CASSPVAGEAEQYF. The CDR3 DNA reads TGTGCCAGCAGCCCCGTAGCGGGAGAGGCCGAGCAGTACTTC.

The sample holds many counts of this clonotype. The chain is built from TRBV19 and TRBJ1-1; possibly TRBD1 for D (6 bases). V was pared by 2 bases and J by 1 base, with 14 bases between. The CDR3 is 16 amino acids. Looked up from germline, CDR1 is LNHDA and CDR2 is SQIVND (reference sequence). The CDR3 loop reads CASSISSGTPNTEAFF. The CDR3 DNA reads as TGTGCCAGTAGTATATCCTCCGGGACACCGAACACTGAAGCTTTCTTT.

This clonotype was counted ten times or more. J is TRBJ1-2 and V is TRBV7-2; maybe TRBD1 (6 bases). There are 15 residues in the CDR3. Trimming stripped 5 bases from V and 0 bases from J, with 13 bases between. The V gene's germline CDR1 is SGHTA and CDR2 FQGNSA. CDR3 loop: CASSVTGLANYGYTF. The CDR3 coding sequence is TGTGCCAGCAGCGTAACAGGGCTAGCTAACTATGGCTACACCTTC.

This clonotype was observed many times. The chain employs TRBV5-4 and TRBJ2-1; D gene uncertain. This CDR3 has 14 amino acids. Trimming left V 2 bases short and J 7 bases short, with 13 bases between. The germline V gene has CDR1 SGHNT and CDR2 YYREEE (reference sequence). The CDR3 region has the DNA TGTGCCAGCAGCTTCGGGCTAGGATCTAATGAGCAGTTCTTC. Encoded protein: CASSFGLGSNEQFF.

In the case of this clonotype: A far larger clone is a single base away, which makes a read error likely. The J gene is TRBJ1-4, the V gene TRBV27, with 8 nucleotides matching TRBD1. Germline V gene lookup returns CDR1 MNHEY and CDR2 SMNVEV (reference sequence). The CDR3 covers 13 residues. As DNA, the CDR3 is TGTGACAGCTCCCTCAACGGACAGGGTGCTTCGTTTTTT. Protein product: CDSSLNGQGASFF.

V and J are TRBV2 and TRBJ2-2, with 13 bases that match TRBD2. This CDR3 comprises 15 residues. V lost 4 bases to trimming and J lost 6 bases; unmatched junction nucleotides: 2. Germline V CDR1 and CDR2: SNHLY, FYNNEI. CDR3 DNA sequence: TGTGCCAGCAGTGGGACTAGCGGGAGCTCCGGGGAGCTGTTTTTT. It specifies CASSGTSGSSGELFF.

This clonotype was counted many times. In nucleotides, the CDR3 is TGCAGTGCGGGGGGACTAGCCTACGAGCAGTACTTC. It encodes CSAGGLAYEQYF. The chain is built from TRBV20-1 and TRBJ2-7; TRBD2 matches 8 bases. This CDR3 spans 12 amino acids. Germline CDR1 DFQATT, CDR2 SNEGSKA (reference sequence). With V trimmed by 6 bases and J by 2 bases, 3 bases remained unmatched.

At least ten counts were recorded for this clonotype. The chain carries TRBV7-9 and TRBJ1-6; tentative D call: TRBD1 (5 bases). The CDR3 is 14 amino acids. The germline V and J ends were trimmed by 4 bases and 9 bases, with 13 bases remaining between them. CDR1 SEHNR and CDR2 FQNEAQ come from the germline V gene (reference sequence). The CDR3 sequence: CASSYSIGGSPLHF. CDR3 coding DNA: TGTGCCAGCAGCTATTCGATCGGGGGTTCACCCCTCCACTTT.

This clonotype was counted ten times or more. This sequence joins TRBV7-8 and TRBJ1-5, with 9 bases identical to TRBD1. Per the germline V gene, CDR1 is SGHVS and CDR2 is FQNEAQ. The CDR3 contains 15 residues. J was trimmed by 1 base and V by 4 bases; bases with no gene match: 2. The CDR3 spells CASSYGQGSNQPQHF. The CDR3, as DNA: TGTGCCAGCAGCTACGGACAGGGGAGCAATCAGCCCCAGCATTTT.

This clonotype was counted at least ten times. The chain combines TRBV9 with TRBJ2-2, with D possibly matching TRBD1 (6 bases). Between the trimmed V and J ends, which lost 2 bases and 6 bases, there was a span of 14 bases. This CDR3 has 15 amino acids. Germline values: CDR1 SGDLS, CDR2 YYNGEE. CDR3: CASSVTGQHPGELFF. The CDR3 DNA follows: TGTGCCAGCAGCGTTACCGGACAGCATCCCGGGGAGCTGTTTTTT.

There are many counts of this clonotype. The rearrangement uses TRBV4-2 and TRBJ2-3; no reliable D call. The V and J ends lost 0 bases and 4 bases respectively, with 11 bases between them. The CDR3 runs to 15 residues. CDR1 LGHNA and CDR2 YNFKEQ come from the germline V gene. The CDR3 is CASSQETRSPDTQYF. The CDR3 nucleotides are TGTGCCAGCAGCCAAGAAACCCGGAGTCCAGATACGCAGTATTTT.

This clonotype was found a few times. A far larger clone is only one base removed, so a read error is likely. The chain carries TRBV6-1 and TRBJ2-3, with D perhaps matching TRBD2 (5 bases). The germline CDR1 and CDR2 sequences are MNHNS and SASEGT. CDR3 size: 13 residues. DNA of the CDR3: TGTGCCAACAGTGACGGGATTAGAGATACGCAGTATTTT. Translating gives CANSDGIRDTQYF.

This clonotype was picked up one time. A much larger clone sits a single nucleotide away, making a read error possible. V gene TRBV30 combines with J gene TRBJ1-2; a possible D gene is TRBD1 (5 bases). V was trimmed by 4 bases and J by 8 bases, leaving 14 bases between them. There are 12 residues in the CDR3. Looked up from germline, CDR1 is GTSNPN and CDR2 is SVGIG (reference sequence). This CDR3 is CAWNSGPGGYTF. The DNA for the CDR3 is TGTGCCTGGAACTCAGGGCCGGGCGGCTACACCTTC.

This clonotype occurred many times. The V gene is TRBV9, the J gene TRBJ1-3, with a weak D call TRBD1 (5 bases). CDR1 SGDLS and CDR2 YYNGEE come from the germline V gene. The CDR3 extends over 17 amino acids. Trimming left V 1 base short and J 1 base short, with 15 bases between. In nucleotides, the CDR3 is TGTGCCAGCAGCGTACATCGTGGGGACGGATCTGGAAACACCATATATTTT. This encodes CASSVHRGDGSGNTIYF.

This clonotype counts as medium-sized. The chain employs TRBV5-4 and TRBJ2-7; unclear D gene. Germline loops: CDR1 SGHNT, CDR2 YYREEE (reference sequence). The V end was cut by 2 bases, the J end by 2 bases, with 8 bases between. CDR3 length: 13 residues. The CDR3 DNA reads as TGTGCCAGCAGCTTTGGAAAAACCTACGAGCAGTACTTC. It is translated as CASSFGKTYEQYF.

This clonotype occurred a few times. This likely came from a read error, as a far larger clone is one base away. This chain links TRBV2 with TRBJ2-1; 9 nucleotides line up with TRBD2. Germline trimming cut 5 bases from V and 10 bases from J; bases unmatched to any gene: 12. The CDR3 runs 15 residues. CDR1 is SNHLY, CDR2 FYNNEI, per germline. The CDR3 nucleotides read TGTGCCAGCAGTTCGGGTAGCGGGAGAGGCTACGAGCAGTTCTTC. This codes for CASSSGSGRGYEQFF.